The entry that follows covers one TCR beta chain sequence. This sample was taken from a study of blood T cell repertoires in COVID-19. Study overall: Donors in the United States, Italy and Spain gave samples during acute or convalescent COVID-19.

Original handling: Cell counts per sample came from amplifying reference gene primers. Profiled with immunoSEQ multiplex PCR; TCRdb holds only in-frame clones, not every one. V and J calls plus clone size are reproduced from that table; the DNA served to infer D and trimming. The sample lists more than 200,000 clones; around 90% were seen once. The CDR3 loop spans 14 amino acids. In germline, CDR1 is MDHEN, CDR2 SYDVKM. The V and J ends lost 6 bases and 3 bases respectively, with 14 bases between them. The chain links TRBV28 to TRBJ1-1; D not certain. The TCR comes from a man at least 80 years old with acute or convalescent COVID-19. The sample taken for sequencing was peripheral blood. CDR3 nucleotides: TGTGCCAGCAGATCCGCCGAGGTAGACACTGAAGCTTTCTTT. This gives the protein CASRSAEVDTEAFF.